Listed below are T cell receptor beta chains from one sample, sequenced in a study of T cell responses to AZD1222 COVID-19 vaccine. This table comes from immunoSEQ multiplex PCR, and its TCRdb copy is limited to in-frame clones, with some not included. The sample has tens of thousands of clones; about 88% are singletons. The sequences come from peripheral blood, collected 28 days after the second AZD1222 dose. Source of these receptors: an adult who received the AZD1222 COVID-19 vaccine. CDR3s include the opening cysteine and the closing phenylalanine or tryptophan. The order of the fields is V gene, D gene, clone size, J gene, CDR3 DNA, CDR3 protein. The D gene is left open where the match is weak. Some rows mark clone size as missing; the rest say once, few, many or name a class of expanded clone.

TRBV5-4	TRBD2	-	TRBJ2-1	TGTGCCAGCAGCTTGGCCACGGCTAGCGGAACCTACAATGAGCAGTTCTTC	CASSLATASGTYNEQFF
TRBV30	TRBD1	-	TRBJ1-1	TGTGCCTGGAAAACCGGGACAGGGGTGAAGACTGAAGCTTTCTTT	CAWKTGTGVKTEAFF
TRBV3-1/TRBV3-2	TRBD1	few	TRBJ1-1	TGTGCCAGCAGCCAACAGACAGGGAATGAAGCTTTCTTT	CASSQQTGNEAFF
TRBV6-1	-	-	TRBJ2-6	TGTGCCAGCAGTGTTAAACTGGGGGGTGGGGCCAACGTCCTGACTTTC	CASSVKLGGGANVLTF
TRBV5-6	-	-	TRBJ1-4	TGTGCCAGCAGCCAAGAATGGGAGGAAAAACTGTTTTTT	CASSQEWEEKLFF
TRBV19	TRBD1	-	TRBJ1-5	TGTGCCAGTAGTATAACGGGACAGACGGACAGGGACCAGCCCCAGCATTTT	CASSITGQTDRDQPQHF
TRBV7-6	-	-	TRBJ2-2	TGTGCCAGCAGCTCCGGGGGGCCGGGGGCCGGGGAGCTGTTTTTT	CASSSGGPGAGELFF
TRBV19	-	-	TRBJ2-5	TGTGCCAGTAGGGATAGAGGACTCGCGGTACAAGAGACCCAGTACTTC	CASRDRGLAVQETQYF
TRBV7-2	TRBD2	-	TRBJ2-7	TGTGCCAGCAGCTTATGGGAGGGCTTCGAGCAGTACTTC	CASSLWEGFEQYF
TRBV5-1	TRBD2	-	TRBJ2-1	TGCGCCAGCAGCCTTACCGGACTAGCTGGTGGGAATGAGCAGTTCTTC	CASSLTGLAGGNEQFF
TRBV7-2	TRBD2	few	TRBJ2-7	TGTGCCAGCAGCTTAGGACTAGCGGGGGACTACGAGCAGTACTTC	CASSLGLAGDYEQYF
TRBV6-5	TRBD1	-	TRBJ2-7	TGTGCCAGCAGTTTGGACAGGGTAACCTACGAGCAGTACTTC	CASSLDRVTYEQYF
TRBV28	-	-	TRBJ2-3	TGTGCCAGCAGACCTAGCACAGATACGCAGTATTTT	CASRPSTDTQYF
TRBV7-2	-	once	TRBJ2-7	TGTGCCAGCAGCTCACAGGGATCCTCCTACGAGCAGTACTTC	CASSSQGSSYEQYF
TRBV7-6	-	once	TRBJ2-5	TGTGCCAGCAGCTTCGGATCCTTCGGGAGAGAGACCCAGTACTTC	CASSFGSFGRETQYF
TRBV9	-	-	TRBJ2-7	TGTGCCAGCAGCGCACAGGGGCGGGACAGCGAGCAGTACTTC	CASSAQGRDSEQYF
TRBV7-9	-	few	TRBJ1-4	TGTGCCAGCAGCCCCGTTCGAAAGGAAAAACTGTTTTTT	CASSPVRKEKLFF
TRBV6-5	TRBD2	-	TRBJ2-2	TGTGCCAGCAGGGGACTAGCGGGTAGCACCGGGGAGCTGTTTTTT	CASRGLAGSTGELFF
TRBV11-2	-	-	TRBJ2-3	TGTGCCAGCAGCTTTTTTACAGGCACAGATACGCAGTATTTT	CASSFFTGTDTQYF
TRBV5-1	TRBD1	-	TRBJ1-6	TGCGCCAGCAGCTTGGGGGACAGGGGGGCTAATTCACCCCTCCACTTT	CASSLGDRGANSPLHF
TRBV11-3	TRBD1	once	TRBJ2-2	TGTGCCAGCAGCCCGGTAGGAGGACAGGGGAACACCGGGGAGCTGTTTTTT	CASSPVGGQGNTGELFF
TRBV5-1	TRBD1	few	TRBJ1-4	TGCGCCAGCAGCTTCGACAGGGGGTCAACTAATGAAAAACTGTTTTTT	CASSFDRGSTNEKLFF
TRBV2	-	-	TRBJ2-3	TGTGCCAGCAGTGAATCTGGGGTGAGCACAGATACGCAGTATTTT	CASSESGVSTDTQYF
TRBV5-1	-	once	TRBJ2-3	TGCGCCAGCAGCCCGGGACAAATCACAGATACGCAGTATTTT	CASSPGQITDTQYF
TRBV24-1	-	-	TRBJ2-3	TGTGCCACCAGTTCTCGGAAGTCGACAACAGATACGCAGTATTTT	CATSSRKSTTDTQYF